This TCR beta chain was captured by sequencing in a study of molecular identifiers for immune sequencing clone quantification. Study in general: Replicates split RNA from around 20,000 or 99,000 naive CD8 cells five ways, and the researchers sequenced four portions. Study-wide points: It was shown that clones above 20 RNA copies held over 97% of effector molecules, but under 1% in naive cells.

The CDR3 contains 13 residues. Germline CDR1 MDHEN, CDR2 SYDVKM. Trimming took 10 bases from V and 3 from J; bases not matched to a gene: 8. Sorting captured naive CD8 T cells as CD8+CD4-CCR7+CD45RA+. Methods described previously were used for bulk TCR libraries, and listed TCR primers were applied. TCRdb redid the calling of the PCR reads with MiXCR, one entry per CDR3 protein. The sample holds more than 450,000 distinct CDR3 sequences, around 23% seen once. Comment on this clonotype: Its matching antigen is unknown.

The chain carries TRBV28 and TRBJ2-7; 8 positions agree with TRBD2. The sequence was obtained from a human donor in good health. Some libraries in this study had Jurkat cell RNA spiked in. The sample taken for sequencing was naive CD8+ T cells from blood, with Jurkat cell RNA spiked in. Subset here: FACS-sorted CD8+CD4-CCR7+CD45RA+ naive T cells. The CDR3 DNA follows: TGTGCCACGGGAGGGGAATTAAACTACGAGCAGTACTTC. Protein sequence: CATGGELNYEQYF.